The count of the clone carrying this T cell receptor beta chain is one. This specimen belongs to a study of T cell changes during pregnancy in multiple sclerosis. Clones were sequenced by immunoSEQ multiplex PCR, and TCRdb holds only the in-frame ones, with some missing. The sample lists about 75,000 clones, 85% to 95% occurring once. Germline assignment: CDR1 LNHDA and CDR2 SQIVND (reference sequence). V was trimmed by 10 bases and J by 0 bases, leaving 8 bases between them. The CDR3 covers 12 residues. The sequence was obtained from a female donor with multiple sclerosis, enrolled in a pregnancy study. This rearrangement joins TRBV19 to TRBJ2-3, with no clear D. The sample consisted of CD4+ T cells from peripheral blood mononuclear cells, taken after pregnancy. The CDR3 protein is CATRRSTDTQYF. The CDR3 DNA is TGTGCCACCCGGAGAAGCACAGATACGCAGTATTTT.